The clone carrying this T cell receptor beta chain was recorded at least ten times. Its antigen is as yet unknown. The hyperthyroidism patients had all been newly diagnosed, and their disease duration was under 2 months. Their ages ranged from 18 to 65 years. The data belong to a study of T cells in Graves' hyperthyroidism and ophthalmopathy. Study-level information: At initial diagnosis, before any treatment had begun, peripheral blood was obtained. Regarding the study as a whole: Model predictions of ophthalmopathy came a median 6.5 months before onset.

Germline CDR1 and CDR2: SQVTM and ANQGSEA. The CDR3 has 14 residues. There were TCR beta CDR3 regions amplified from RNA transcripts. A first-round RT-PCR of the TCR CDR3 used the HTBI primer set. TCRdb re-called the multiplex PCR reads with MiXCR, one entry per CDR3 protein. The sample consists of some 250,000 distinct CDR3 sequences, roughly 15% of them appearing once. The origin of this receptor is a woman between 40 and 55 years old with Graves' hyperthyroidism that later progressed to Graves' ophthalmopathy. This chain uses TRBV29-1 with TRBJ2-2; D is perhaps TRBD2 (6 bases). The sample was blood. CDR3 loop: CSQPTSGDTGELFF. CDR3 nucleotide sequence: TGCAGTCAACCTACTTCGGGGGACACCGGGGAGCTGTTTTTT.